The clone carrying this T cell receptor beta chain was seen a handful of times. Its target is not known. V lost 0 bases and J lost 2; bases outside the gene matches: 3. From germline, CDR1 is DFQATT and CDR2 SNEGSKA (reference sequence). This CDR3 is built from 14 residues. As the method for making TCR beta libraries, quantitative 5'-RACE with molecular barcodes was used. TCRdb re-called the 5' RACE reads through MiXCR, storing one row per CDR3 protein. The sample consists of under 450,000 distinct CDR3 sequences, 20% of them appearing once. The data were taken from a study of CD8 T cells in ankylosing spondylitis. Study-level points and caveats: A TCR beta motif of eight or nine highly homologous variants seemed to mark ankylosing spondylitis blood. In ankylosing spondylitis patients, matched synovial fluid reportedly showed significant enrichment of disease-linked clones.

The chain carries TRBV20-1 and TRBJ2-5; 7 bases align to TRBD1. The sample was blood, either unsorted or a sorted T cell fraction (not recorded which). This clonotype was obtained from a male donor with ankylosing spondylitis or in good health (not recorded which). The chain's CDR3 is CSARDGTAQETQYF. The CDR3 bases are TGCAGTGCTAGAGATGGGACAGCACAAGAGACCCAGTACTTC.